This T cell receptor (beta chain) was sequenced for a study of T-cell memory formation after mild COVID-19. Study outcomes and limitations: Balance between CD4 and CD8 was seen in clones contracting day 15 to 85, and a CD4+ lean was seen in later expanders. Mostly located in CM and EM were contracting CD4+ clones, with contracting CD8+ clones located in EMRA.

Constant-segment-primed 5'RACE gave TCR alpha and TCR beta cDNA libraries with sample barcodes and UMIs. One entry per CDR3 protein, called by TCRdb with MiXCR from the 5' RACE reads. Among more than 450,000 distinct CDR3 sequences listed, over 15% were seen once. Trimming shortened V by 0 bases and J by 1 base, and 15 bases separated the two germline ends. The CDR3 is 17 amino acids. The germline gives CDR1 MNHNY, CDR2 SVGAGI (reference sequence). Of note for this clonotype: Its matching antigen is unknown.

Sequencing was done on a sample of PBMCs or a T cell subset sorted from them (not recorded which). The TCR originated in an adult woman who had mild COVID-19 (a few samples of this study predate the infection). Cell type and time point are not known. This chain joins TRBV6-6 and TRBJ1-1; D call uncertain. The CDR3: CASSYSIGERWNTEAFF. CDR3 nucleotide sequence: TGTGCCAGCAGTTACTCGATCGGGGAACGCTGGAACACTGAAGCTTTCTTT.